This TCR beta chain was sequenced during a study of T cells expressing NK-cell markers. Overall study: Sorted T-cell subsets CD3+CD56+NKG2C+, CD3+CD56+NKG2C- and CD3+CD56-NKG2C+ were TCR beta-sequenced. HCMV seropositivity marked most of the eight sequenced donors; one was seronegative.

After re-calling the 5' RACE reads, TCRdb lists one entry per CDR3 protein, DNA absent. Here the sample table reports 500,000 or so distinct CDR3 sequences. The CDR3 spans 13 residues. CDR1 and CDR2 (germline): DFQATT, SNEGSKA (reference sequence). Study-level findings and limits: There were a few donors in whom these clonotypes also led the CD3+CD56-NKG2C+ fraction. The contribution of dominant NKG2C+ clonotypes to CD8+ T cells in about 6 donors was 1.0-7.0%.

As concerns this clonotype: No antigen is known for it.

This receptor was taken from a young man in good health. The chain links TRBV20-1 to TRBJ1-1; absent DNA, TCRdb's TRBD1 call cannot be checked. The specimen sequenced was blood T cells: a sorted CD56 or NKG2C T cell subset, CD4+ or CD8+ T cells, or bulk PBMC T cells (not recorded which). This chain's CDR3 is CSARTGGLTEAFF.